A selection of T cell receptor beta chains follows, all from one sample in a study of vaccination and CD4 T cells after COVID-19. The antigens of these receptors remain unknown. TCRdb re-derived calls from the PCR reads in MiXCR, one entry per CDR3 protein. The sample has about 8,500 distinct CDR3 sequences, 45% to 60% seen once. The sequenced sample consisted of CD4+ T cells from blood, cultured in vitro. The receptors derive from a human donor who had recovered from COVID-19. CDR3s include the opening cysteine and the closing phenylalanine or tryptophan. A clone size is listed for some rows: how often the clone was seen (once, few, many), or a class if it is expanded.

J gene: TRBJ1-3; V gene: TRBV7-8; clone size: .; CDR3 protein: CASSPQGALSGNTIYF
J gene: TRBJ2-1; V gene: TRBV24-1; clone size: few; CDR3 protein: CATSGQRQGTVYNEQFF
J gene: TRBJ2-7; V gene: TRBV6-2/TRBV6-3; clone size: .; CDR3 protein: CASSYLPGTGGLYEQYF
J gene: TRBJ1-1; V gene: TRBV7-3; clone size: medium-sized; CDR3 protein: CASSLTTVMNTEAFF
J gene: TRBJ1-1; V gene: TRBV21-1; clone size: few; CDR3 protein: CASSNRLTENTEAFF
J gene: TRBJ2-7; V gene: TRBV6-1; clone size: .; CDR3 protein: CASSKHRDPSYEQYF
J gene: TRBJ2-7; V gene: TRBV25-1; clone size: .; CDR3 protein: CASSEFRQGGYEQYF
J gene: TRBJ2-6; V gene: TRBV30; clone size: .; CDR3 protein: CAVSRWGANVLTF
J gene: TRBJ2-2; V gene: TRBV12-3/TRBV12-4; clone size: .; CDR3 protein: CAVRANQVGTGELFF
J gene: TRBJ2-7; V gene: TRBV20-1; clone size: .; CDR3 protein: CSARAAFVDSGRAYEQYF
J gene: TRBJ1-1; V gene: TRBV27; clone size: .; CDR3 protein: CASSLFFRGVPGTEAFF
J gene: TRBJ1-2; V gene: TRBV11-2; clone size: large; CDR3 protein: CASSLDYRFYYGYTF
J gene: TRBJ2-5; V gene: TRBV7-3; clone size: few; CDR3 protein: CASSPRPGETQYF
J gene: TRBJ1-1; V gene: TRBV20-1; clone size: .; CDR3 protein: CSATGFTEAFF
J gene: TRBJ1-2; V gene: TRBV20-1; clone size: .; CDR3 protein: CSASPRGGGYGYTF
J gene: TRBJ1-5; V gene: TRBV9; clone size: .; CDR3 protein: CASSSRPDQPQHF
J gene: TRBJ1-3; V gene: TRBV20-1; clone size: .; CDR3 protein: CSAYSGNTIYF
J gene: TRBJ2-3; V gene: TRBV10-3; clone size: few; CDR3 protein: CAISNAGGFTDTQYF
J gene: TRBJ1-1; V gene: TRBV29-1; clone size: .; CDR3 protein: CSVVALGENTEAFF
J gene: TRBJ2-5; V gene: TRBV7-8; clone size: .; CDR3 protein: CASSLMVDRGRETQYF
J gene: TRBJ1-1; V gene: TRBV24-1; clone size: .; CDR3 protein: CATRNSGASNTEAFF
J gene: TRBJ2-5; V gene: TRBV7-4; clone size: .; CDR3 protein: CASSVGTGGWKTQYF
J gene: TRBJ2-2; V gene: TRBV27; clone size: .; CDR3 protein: CASRAVTSGNTGELFF
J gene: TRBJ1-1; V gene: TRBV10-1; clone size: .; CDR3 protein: CASSRDTGRAFF
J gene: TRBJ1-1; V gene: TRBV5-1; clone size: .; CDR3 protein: CASRPLPGSYTEAFF
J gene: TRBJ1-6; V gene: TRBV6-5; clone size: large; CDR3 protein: CASSYPESNSPLHF
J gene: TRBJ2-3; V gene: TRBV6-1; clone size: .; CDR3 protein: CASSKIPGQGTDTQYF
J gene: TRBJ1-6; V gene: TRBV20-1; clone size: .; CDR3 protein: CSAQSPGTTYNSPLHF
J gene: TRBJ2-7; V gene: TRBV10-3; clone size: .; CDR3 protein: CAISERGGEQYF
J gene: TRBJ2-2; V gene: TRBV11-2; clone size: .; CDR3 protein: CASSLFSFSHGGELFF
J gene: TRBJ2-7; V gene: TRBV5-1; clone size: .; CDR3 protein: CASRSSGSTYEQYF
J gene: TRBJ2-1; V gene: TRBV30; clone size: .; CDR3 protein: CAWSRSSYNEQFF
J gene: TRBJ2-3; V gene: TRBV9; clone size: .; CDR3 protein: CASSVGGPSTDTQYF